This T cell receptor (beta chain) was captured by sequencing in a study of blood T cell repertoires in COVID-19. Libraries were prepared by immunoSEQ multiplex PCR; TCRdb keeps only in-frame clonotypes and omits some of them. The sample consists of about 61,000 clones, more than 70% of them appearing once. J was trimmed by 5 bases and V by 0 bases; bases with no gene match: 12. The CDR3 is 17 amino acids. CDR1 and CDR2 from the germline V gene are SGDLS and YYNGEE. What was sequenced was peripheral blood. This TCR came from a woman between 45 and 65 years old with active or convalescent COVID-19. The V and J genes are TRBV9 and TRBJ2-7; 9 nucleotides agree with TRBD2. CDR3 residues: CASSVGTSAQGGNEQYF. For the CDR3, the DNA is TGTGCCAGCAGCGTAGGGACTAGCGCCCAAGGTGGTAACGAGCAGTACTTC.